This T cell receptor beta chain was found in a study of brain T cells in children with intractable seizures. Repertoires were generated with immunoSEQ multiplex PCR, while TCRdb's copy carries only in-frame clones and drops some. The table has tens of thousands of clones, roughly 91% seen once. The specimen was peripheral blood, collected at surgery. This TCR came from a boy in the first two years of life with tuberous sclerosis and intractable seizures.

The DNA of the CDR3 is TGTGCCAGCAGTGTTAGGAGGGGGCTCGAGAACACTGAAGCTTTCTTT. This codes for CASSVRRGLENTEAFF. This chain joins TRBV2 and TRBJ1-1, with 7 bases lining up with TRBD1. This CDR3 has 16 residues. Trimming removed 4 bases from V and 1 base from J; junction bases left unmatched: 9. Germline V lookup: CDR1 SNHLY, CDR2 FYNNEI. Full variable domain (rest looked up from reference TRBV2 and TRBJ1-1): EPEVTQTPSHQVTQMGQEVILRCVPISNHLYFYWYRQILGQKVEFLVSFYNNEISEKSEIFDDQFSVERPDGSNFTLKIRSTKLEDSAMYFCASSVRRGLENTEAFFGQGTRLTVV.